Detailed here is one TCR beta chain. Antigen unknown. The donors formed part of the roughly 110-subject validation cohort, distinct from the roughly 620-subject first cohort. The data were produced by immunoSEQ multiplex PCR, yet TCRdb's version contains in-frame clones alone and is incomplete. This table has tens of thousands of clones, 90% to 95% appearing once. This entry is derived from a study of cytomegalovirus exposure and HLA in healthy donors. Overall study findings and caveats: Within the 100 to 150 validation repertoires, first-cohort TCR clusters tended to co-occur, according to a later analysis. A list of approximately 160 TCR beta chains associated with cytomegalovirus was given. Reports credit the classifier with highly specific, highly sensitive diagnosis of cytomegalovirus status.

CDR1 is MNHEY and CDR2 is SMNVEV in the germline V gene (reference sequence). The CDR3 has 15 amino acids. V lost 6 bases and J lost 2, with 14 bases in between. Sequencing was done on a sample of PBMCs. The V gene is TRBV27, the J gene TRBJ2-1; D perhaps matches TRBD1 (6 bases). The receptor comes from a woman between 18 and 30 years old in good health and CMV-seronegative. The CDR3 nucleotides are TGTGCCAGCAGACACCGGACAGTCACCTACAATGAGCAGTTCTTC. The encoded protein is CASRHRTVTYNEQFF.